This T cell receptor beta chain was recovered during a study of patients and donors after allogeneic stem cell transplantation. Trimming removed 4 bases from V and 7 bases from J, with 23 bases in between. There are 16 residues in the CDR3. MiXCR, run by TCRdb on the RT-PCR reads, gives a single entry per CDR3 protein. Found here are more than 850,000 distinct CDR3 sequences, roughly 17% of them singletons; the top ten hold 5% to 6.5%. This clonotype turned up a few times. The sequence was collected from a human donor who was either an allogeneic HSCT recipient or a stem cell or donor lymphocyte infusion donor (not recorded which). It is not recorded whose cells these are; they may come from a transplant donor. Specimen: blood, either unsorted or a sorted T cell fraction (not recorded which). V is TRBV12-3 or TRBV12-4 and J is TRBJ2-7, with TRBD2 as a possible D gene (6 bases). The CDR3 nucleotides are TGTGCCAGCAGTTCGACTAGACCCCGGACGAGGTTGGAGCAGTACTTC. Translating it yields CASSSTRPRTRLEQYF.